This T cell receptor beta chain was retrieved from a study of blood T cell repertoires in COVID-19. Overall study context: Sites across the United States, Italy and Spain contributed samples from acute and convalescent COVID-19. From T cells, B-cell-depleted T cells, or PBMCs came the material, which was cDNA or gDNA.

Original methodology: From reference gene primer amplification, estimates of nucleated cell counts were derived. Some clones are missing from TCRdb's copy, which holds only in-frame ones; the method was immunoSEQ multiplex PCR. V and J calls and clone size are given by that table; D and trimming were obtained from the DNA. This table has about 140,000 clones, approximately 89% appearing once. The V and J ends lost 3 bases and 5 bases, in that order; junction bases with no gene match: 4. The CDR3 loop spans 14 amino acids. CDR1 is SGDLS and CDR2 is YYNGEE in the germline V gene. The TCR originated in a human donor in a cohort sampled during active COVID-19. The chain uses TRBV9 and TRBJ2-3, with TRBD1 matching 9 bases. The sample comprised peripheral blood. DNA of the CDR3: TGTGCCAGCAGCGGGACAGGGGCAGGAGATACGCAGTATTTT. It specifies CASSGTGAGDTQYF. Based on the CDR3 plus reference TRBV9 and TRBJ2-3, the full variable domain is DSGVTQTPKHLITATGQRVTLRCSPRSGDLSVYWYQQSLDQGLQFLIQYYNGEERAKGNILERFSAQQFPDLHSELNLSSLELGDSALYFCASSGTGAGDTQYFGPGTRLTVL.